The sequence of this TCR beta chain was determined in a study of identical twins (dated by TCRdb to the mid-2010s). For the study in its entirety: The study deep-sequenced TCR alpha and beta repertoires from monozygotic twins, unrelated adults of various ages and cord blood to test whether fetal clonotypes persist. To rule out contamination, replicate twin experiments were performed at different times with different library preparation protocols.

This clonotype appeared a few times. Its antigen is unknown. Base qualities were left out, and no much larger clone turns up one base away. Broad study findings and their caveats: In monozygotic twins, recombination models systematically underestimated out-of-frame TCR alpha sharing, but the models matched the sharing seen between unrelated individuals. Abundant cord blood beta clonotypes had fewer insertions, young adult naive repertoires showed a similar but weaker trend, and memory repertoires showed no such trend. Compared with coincidental sharing between unrelated individuals, an excess of low generation-probability sequences was observed among out-of-frame TCR alpha sequences shared between twins. Invariant T cells such as MAIT and iNKT could partly confound zero-insertion analyses, although diverse VJ usage argued against such confounding for most clonotypes. A weaker excess of twin sharing was found in beta out-of-frame sequences because the signal-to-noise ratio was lowered by fewer shared sequences. Because the same donors could not be followed over many years, the conclusions relied on cross-sectional statistical analysis.

The germline V and J ends show losses of 5 bases and 6 bases respectively, and no gene match explains 10 bases of the junction. From a lookup of the germline V gene, CDR1 and CDR2 are SGHTA and FQGNSA. The CDR3 has 16 amino acids, counting the end cysteine and phenylalanine. The read is trimmed to its CDR3 DNA, 48 bases read in frame from base 1. Every donor was a healthy Caucasian. The twin cohort comprised three pairs of female monozygotic twins, all aged roughly 18 to 29 years. Positive isolation kits from Invitrogen were used to isolate the CD4+ and CD8+ T cell populations. The library was built by means of 5' RACE. Sequenced using an Illumina HiSeq 2000. A universal primer binding site was introduced by template switching, and a unique molecular identifier was present in the final cDNA, enabling accurate counting of TCR cDNA molecules. Specific primers in the conserved constant-segment region were used to synthesize first-strand cDNA for TCR alpha and beta chains. To control for contamination, every cDNA library was double barcoded, receiving both a SMART-Mk sample barcode and Illumina barcodes. TruSeq adapter sequences, together with Illumina sample barcodes, were added in two successive PCR steps. Sequencing of the TCR alpha and beta cDNA libraries was done on the Illumina HiSeq platform using custom primers. The original methods were these. Unique molecular identifiers were extracted from raw reads with MiGEC, and CDR3 positions were determined with MiXCR. Recombination models were inferred per individual with the repgenHMM and IGoR tools using an EM algorithm. The tcR package in R was used for shared clonotype analysis, with sharing normalized by the product of cloneset sizes. To study raw recombination free of thymic and clonal selection effects, out-of-frame nonproductive sequences were analyzed. TCRdb redid the processing of the public reads, applying fastp at Q25 and MiXCR, and retained in-frame beta chains. For every CDR3 protein sequence, its rows merge into one entry that carries the most common genes and DNA. These V and J calls rely on TCRdb rather than the paper's analysis. The table for this sample lists 450,000 or so distinct CDR3 sequences; more than 20% of them were counted only once. The top ten hold around 3% of the sample.

These data were also filed under a second study, of T cells expressing NK-cell markers. Taken from the second paper: In sorted CD3+CD56+NKG2C+, CD3+CD56+NKG2C- and CD3+CD56-NKG2C+ T-cell subsets from several donors, TCR beta-chain repertoires were profiled. Among the eight sequenced donors, only one was HCMV-seronegative, while the other seven were HCMV-seropositive. To restrict sorting to alphabetaTCR-expressing T cells, an anti-gammadeltaTCR antibody was added in several experiments. In several donors, the dominant CD3+CD56+NKG2C+ clonotypes ranked among the top 10 CD8+ clonotypes, making up roughly 1.0-8% of CD8+ T cells. Those dominant clonotypes were again the most abundant among CD3+CD56-NKG2C+ cells in a handful of donors, at about 25-65%. It remained unclear whether the expanded NKG2C-expressing T cell clones were specific for HCMV antigens. All eight donors whose samples were sequenced were randomly selected healthy volunteers, three of them men and five women. A commercial ELISA kit detecting HCMV-specific IgG in serum was used to determine HCMV serostatus. MIGEC was used to demultiplex reads and group the reads by UMI, and MiTCR was used to assemble and quantify clonotypes. To remove erroneous sequences, TCR cDNA sequences were retained only when supported by two or more reads. Downstream repertoire analysis used the tcR package, and clonotypes were matched across fractions by CDR3 nucleotide sequence plus V segment. Antigen specificity was annotated against VDJdb with VDJmatch, allowing one amino acid substitution in CDR3.

The rearranged chain carries TRBV7-2 and TRBJ2-1; TRBD2 lines up with 10 middle nucleotides. This TCR derives from a woman aged 18-29 years in good health. Sequencing used CD4+ T cells sorted from blood. The DNA reads TGTGCCAGCAGCCCGCTAGGACTAGCGGATTCCAATGAGCAGTTCTTC. Its protein product is CASSPLGLADSNEQFF.